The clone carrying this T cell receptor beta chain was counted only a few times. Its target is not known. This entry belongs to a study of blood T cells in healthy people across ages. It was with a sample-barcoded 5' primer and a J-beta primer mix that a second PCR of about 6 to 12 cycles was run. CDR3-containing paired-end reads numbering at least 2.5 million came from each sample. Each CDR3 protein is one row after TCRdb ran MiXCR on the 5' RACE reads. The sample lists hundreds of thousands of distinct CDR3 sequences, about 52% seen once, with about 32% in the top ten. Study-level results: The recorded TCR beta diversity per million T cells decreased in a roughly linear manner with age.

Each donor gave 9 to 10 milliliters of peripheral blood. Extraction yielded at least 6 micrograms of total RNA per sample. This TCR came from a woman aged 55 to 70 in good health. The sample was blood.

The CDR3 DNA sequence: TGTGCCAGCAGCTTAGTGGGACTAGCGAACAATGAGCAGTTCTTC. Its protein is CASSLVGLANNEQFF. This chain links TRBV7-2 with TRBJ2-1; the match to TRBD2 covers 10 bases. The CDR3 has 15 residues. Germline CDR1 reads SGHTA; CDR2 reads FQGNSA. The V segment lost 1 base and the J segment 5 bases; nucleotides outside the gene matches: 2. Full variable domain (outside the CDR3, taken from reference TRBV7-2 and TRBJ2-1): GAGVSQSPSNKVTEKGKDVELRCDPISGHTALYWYRQSLGQGLEFLIYFQGNSAPDKSGLPSDRFSAERTGGSVSTLTIQRTQQEDSAVYLCASSLVGLANNEQFFGPGTRLTVL.